The rows below give T cell receptor beta chains drawn from one sample of a study of CD8+ T cells in alopecia areata. Measured with immunoSEQ multiplex PCR; TCRdb has only the in-frame clones, and not every one. The sample comprises around 300,000 clones, over 45% of which are singletons, and 0.9% to 0.95% rests with the top ten. Material: CD4+ T cells sorted from blood, obtained around week 53, from a patient treated with tofacitinib. All receptors derive from a human donor with alopecia areata. Both conserved end residues are part of each CDR3. The D gene is left open where the match is weak. For some rows the clone size is stated as once, few or many, or as a class when expanded; others skip it.

size	V	J	D	CDR3	DNA
once	TRBV20-1	TRBJ2-2	-	CSATHTGELFF	TGCAGTGCTACTCACACCGGGGAGCTGTTTTTT
-	TRBV7-2	TRBJ2-5	-	CASSFVREYQETQYF	TGTGCCAGCAGCTTCGTCAGGGAATACCAAGAGACCCAGTACTTC
-	TRBV7-2	TRBJ1-2	-	CASSPGGDYGYTF	TGTGCCAGCAGCCCCGGGGGTGACTATGGCTACACCTTC
-	TRBV2	TRBJ2-3	-	CASSEVRFPTDTQYF	TGTGCCAGCAGTGAAGTTCGGTTTCCGACAGATACGCAGTATTTT
-	TRBV29-1	TRBJ1-1	-	CSVGRGSNTEASF	-
-	TRBV7-2	TRBJ2-2	-	CASSLTRANTGELFF	TGTGCCAGCAGCTTAACTAGGGCGAACACCGGGGAGCTGTTTTTT
-	TRBV29-1	TRBJ2-1	TRBD2	CSVEGGTSGYNEQFF	TGCAGCGTTGAAGGGGGGACTAGCGGTTACAATGAGCAGTTCTTC
once	TRBV11-2	TRBJ1-1	-	CASSLELSRTEAFF	TGTGCCAGCAGCTTAGAGTTGTCTAGAACTGAAGCTTTCTTT
few	TRBV5-6	TRBJ1-2	-	CASTSRLGGRHGYTF	TGTGCCAGCACCTCCCGGCTGGGGGGTCGACATGGCTACACCTTC
-	TRBV7-7	TRBJ2-5	TRBD2	CASSLGGGAGETQYF	TGTGCTAGCAGCTTGGGCGGGGGGGCCGGAGAGACCCAGTACTTC
-	TRBV29-1	TRBJ2-7	TRBD1	CSVGGQTTYEQYF	TGCAGCGTTGGGGGACAGACCACCTACGAGCAGTACTTC
once	TRBV30	TRBJ1-4	-	CAWGIGPEKLFF	TGTGCCTGGGGTATCGGCCCTGAAAAACTGTTTTTT
-	TRBV6-5	TRBJ2-7	-	CASGWGPAYEQYF	TGTGCCAGCGGCTGGGGTCCAGCCTACGAGCAGTACTTC
-	TRBV11-2	TRBJ2-5	TRBD1	CASSLTGEETQYF	TGTGCCAGCAGCCTCACAGGGGAAGAGACCCAGTACTTC
-	TRBV7-9	TRBJ2-3	-	CASSPRTAVTDTQYF	TGTGCCAGCAGCCCTCGGACGGCCGTCACAGATACGCAGTATTTT
-	TRBV29-1	TRBJ1-4	TRBD1	CSVEDTGGDEKLFF	TGCAGCGTTGAAGATACAGGGGGCGATGAAAAACTGTTTTTT
few	TRBV5-1	TRBJ1-2	-	CASRYSTESPNYGYTF	TGCGCCAGCAGATACTCGACGGAAAGCCCTAACTATGGCTACACCTTC
-	TRBV19	TRBJ1-1	-	CASSIEAQNTEAFF	TGTGCCAGTAGTATCGAAGCACAGAACACTGAAGCTTTCTTT
few	TRBV29-1	TRBJ2-1	TRBD1	CSGGQTAYNEQFF	TGCAGCGGGGGACAGACCGCCTACAATGAGCAGTTCTTC
-	TRBV7-8	TRBJ1-6	TRBD1	CASSYSGGTDSPLHF	TGTGCCAGCAGCTACTCAGGGGGCACGGATTCACCCCTCCACTTT
few	TRBV5-1	TRBJ2-1	TRBD2	CASSLEGTSGGLYNEQFF	TGCGCCAGCAGCTTGGAAGGGACTAGCGGGGGACTTTACAATGAGCAGTTCTTC
once	TRBV6-5	TRBJ1-1	-	CASTPYGRGEAFF	TGTGCCAGCACCCCCTACGGGCGCGGTGAAGCTTTCTTT
-	TRBV30	TRBJ2-7	-	CAWSRSGEQYF	TGTGCCTGGTCCAGAAGTGGGGAGCAGTACTTC
-	TRBV9	TRBJ2-3	TRBD2	CASSVTLAGGGNTQYF	TGTGCCAGCAGCGTAACGCTAGCGGGAGGGGGAAATACGCAGTATTTT
-	TRBV11-1	TRBJ1-2	TRBD1	CASSTRTGRYGYTF	TGTGCCAGCAGCACGAGGACAGGGCGCTATGGCTACACCTTC
once	TRBV4-3	TRBJ1-1	-	CASSQVGTRTFF	TGCGCCAGCAGCCAAGTGGGGACTCGGACTTTCTTT
-	TRBV19	TRBJ1-5	-	CASSIGYGSQHF	TGTGCCAGTAGTATTGGGTACGGGTCCCAGCATTTT
few	TRBV28	TRBJ2-7	TRBD1	CASRDAGTGTYEQYF	TGTGCCAGCAGGGACGCCGGGACAGGGACCTACGAGCAGTACTTC
few	TRBV11-2	TRBJ2-7	TRBD2	CASSLSLAGAYRREQYF	TGTGCCAGCAGCTTAAGCCTAGCGGGGGCCTATCGGAGGGAGCAGTACTTC